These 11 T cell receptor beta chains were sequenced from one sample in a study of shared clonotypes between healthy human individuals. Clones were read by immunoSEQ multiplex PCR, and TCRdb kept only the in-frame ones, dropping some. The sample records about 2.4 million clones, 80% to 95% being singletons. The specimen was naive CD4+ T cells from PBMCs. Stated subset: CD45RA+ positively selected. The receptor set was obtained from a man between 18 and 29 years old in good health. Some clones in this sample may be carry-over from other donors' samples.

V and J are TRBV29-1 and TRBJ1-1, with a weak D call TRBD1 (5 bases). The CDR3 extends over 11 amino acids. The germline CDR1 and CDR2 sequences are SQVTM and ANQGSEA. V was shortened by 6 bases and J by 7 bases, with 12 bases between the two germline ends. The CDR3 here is CSVGGGFEAFF. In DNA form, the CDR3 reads TGCAGCGTCGGGGGGGGGTTTGAAGCTTTCTTT.

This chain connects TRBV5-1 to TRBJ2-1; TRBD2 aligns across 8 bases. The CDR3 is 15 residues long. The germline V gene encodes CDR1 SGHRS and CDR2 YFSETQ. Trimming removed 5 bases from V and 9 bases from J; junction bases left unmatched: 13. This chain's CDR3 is CASRDGREGLVEQFF. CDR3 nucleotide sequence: TGCGCCAGCAGGGACGGCCGGGAGGGCCTTGTTGAGCAGTTCTTC.

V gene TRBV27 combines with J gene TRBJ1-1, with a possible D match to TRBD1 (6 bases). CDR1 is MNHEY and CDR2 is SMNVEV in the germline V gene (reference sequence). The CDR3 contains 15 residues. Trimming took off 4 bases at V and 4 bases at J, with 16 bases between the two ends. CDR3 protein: CASSSARGRITEAFF. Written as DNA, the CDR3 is TGTGCCAGCAGTTCGGCCCGGGGGCGCATCACTGAAGCTTTCTTT.

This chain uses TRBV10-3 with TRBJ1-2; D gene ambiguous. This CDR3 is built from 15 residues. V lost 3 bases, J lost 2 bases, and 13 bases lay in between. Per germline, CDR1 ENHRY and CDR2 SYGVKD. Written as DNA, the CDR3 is TGTGCCATCAGTGATAGCTCGAGAGCCAACTATGGCTACACCTTC. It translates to CAISDSSRANYGYTF.

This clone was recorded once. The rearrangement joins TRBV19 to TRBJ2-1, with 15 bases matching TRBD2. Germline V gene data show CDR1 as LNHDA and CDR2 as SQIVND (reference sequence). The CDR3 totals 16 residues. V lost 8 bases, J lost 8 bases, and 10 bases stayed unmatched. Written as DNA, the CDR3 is TGTGCCAGTCGCGGACTAGCGGGAGGGCTAGACTATGAGCAGTTCTTC. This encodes CASRGLAGGLDYEQFF. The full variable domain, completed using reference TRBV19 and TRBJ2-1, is DGGITQSPKYLFRKEGQNVTLSCEQNLNHDAMYWYRQDPGQGLRLIYYSQIVNDFQKGDIAEGYSVSREKKESFPLTVTSAQKNPTAFYLCASRGLAGGLDYEQFFGPGTRLTVL.

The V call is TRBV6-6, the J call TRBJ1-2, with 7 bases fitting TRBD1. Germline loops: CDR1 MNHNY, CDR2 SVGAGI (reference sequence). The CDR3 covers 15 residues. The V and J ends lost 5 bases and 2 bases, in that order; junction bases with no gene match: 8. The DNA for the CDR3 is TGTGCCAGCAGTGAGCGACAGGGACGAAACTATGGCTACACCTTC. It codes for CASSERQGRNYGYTF.

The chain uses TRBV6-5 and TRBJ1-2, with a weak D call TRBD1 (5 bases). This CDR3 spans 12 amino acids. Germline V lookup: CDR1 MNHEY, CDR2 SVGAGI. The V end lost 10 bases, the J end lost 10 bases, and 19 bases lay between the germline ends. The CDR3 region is CATSSGVGDYTF. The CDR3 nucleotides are TGTGCCACCTCCTCGGGTGTGGGGGACTACACCTTC.

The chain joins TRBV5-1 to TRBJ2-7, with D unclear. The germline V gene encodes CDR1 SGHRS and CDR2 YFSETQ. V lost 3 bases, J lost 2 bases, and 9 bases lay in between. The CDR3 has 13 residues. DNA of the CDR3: TGCGCCAGCAGCTCTCCTATCGCCTACGAGCAGTACTTC. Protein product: CASSSPIAYEQYF.

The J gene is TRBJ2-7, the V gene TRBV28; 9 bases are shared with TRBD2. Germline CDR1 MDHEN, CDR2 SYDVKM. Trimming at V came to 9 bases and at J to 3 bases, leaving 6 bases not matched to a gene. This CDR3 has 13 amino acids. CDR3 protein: CASSSGSFYEQYF. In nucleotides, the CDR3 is TGTGCCAGTAGTAGCGGGAGCTTCTACGAGCAGTACTTC.

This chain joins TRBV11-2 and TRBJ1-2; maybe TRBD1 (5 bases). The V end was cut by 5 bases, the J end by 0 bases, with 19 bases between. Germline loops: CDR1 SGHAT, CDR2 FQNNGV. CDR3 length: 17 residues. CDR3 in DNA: TGTGCCAGCAGCGAAAGGGCCAGGGTGACCCCTAACTATGGCTACACCTTC. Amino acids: CASSERARVTPNYGYTF.

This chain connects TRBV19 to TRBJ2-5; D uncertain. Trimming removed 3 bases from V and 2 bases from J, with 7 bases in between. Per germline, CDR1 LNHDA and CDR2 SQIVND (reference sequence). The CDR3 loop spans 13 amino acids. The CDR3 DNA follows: TGTGCCAGTAGTATTTCCAGACAAGAGACCCAGTACTTC. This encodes CASSISRQETQYF.